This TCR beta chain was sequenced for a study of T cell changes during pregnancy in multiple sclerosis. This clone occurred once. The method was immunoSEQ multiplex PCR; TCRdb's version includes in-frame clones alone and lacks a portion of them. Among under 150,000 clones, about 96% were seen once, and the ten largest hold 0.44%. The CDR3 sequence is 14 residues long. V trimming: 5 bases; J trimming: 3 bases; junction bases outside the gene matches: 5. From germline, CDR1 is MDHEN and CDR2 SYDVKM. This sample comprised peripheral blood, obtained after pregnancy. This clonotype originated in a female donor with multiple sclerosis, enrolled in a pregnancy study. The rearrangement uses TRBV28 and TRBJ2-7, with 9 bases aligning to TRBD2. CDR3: CASSILAGFYEQYF. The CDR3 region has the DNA TGTGCCAGCAGTATTCTAGCGGGGTTCTACGAGCAGTACTTC.